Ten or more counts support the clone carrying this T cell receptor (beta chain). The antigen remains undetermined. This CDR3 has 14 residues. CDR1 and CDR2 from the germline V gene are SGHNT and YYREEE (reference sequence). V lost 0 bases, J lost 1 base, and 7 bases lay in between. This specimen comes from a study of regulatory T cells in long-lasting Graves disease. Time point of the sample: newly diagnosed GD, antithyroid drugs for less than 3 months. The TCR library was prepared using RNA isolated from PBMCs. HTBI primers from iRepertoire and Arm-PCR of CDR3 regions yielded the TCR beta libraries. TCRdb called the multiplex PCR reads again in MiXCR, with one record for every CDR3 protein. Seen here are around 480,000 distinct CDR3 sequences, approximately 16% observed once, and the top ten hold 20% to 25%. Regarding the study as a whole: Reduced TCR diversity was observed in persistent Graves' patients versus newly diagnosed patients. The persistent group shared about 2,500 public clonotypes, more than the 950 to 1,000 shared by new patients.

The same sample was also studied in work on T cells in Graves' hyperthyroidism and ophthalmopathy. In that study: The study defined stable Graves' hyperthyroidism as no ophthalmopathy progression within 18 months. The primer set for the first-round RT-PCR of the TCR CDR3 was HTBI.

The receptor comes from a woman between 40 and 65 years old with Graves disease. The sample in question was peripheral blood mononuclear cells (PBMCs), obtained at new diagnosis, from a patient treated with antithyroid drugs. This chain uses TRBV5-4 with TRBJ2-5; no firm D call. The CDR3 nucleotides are TGTGCCAGCAGCTTGGCCGGGCCCCAAGAGACCCAGTACTTC. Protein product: CASSLAGPQETQYF.